The source of this T cell receptor (beta chain) is a study of CD8 T cells in Susac syndrome. The V gene lost 2 bases and the J gene lost 0 bases, with 9 bases spanning the gap. The V gene's germline CDR1 is MNHEY and CDR2 SVGAGI. The CDR3 consists of 15 residues. Sequencing of TCR beta covered CD8+ and CD4+ T cells obtained from blood. Controls comprised healthy donors matched for age and sex. The authors reverse transcribed roughly 0.5 to 1 ug RNA with random hexamers. The authors amplified TCR beta CDR3 across 54 Vbeta and 13 Jbeta using immunoSEQ multiplex PCR. TCRdb redid the calling of the immunoSEQ multiplex PCR reads with MiXCR, one entry per CDR3 protein. The sample has 180,000 or so distinct CDR3 sequences, 90% to 95% seen once; the top ten hold around 0.14%.

The receptor's source is a human donor in good health. This chain uses TRBV6-5 with TRBJ2-3; possibly TRBD1 for D (5 bases). Input material: CD4+ T cells from PBMCs. Here the CDR3 DNA reads TGTGCCAGCAGTTACGGGGCGCCTAGCACAGATACGCAGTATTTT. This codes for CASSYGAPSTDTQYF.